Listed below are T cell receptor beta chains from one sample, sequenced in a study of T-cell memory formation after mild COVID-19. TCRdb redid the calling of the 5' RACE reads with MiXCR, one entry per CDR3 protein. The data show 150,000 to 200,000 distinct CDR3 sequences, roughly 15% seen once. Sequenced input: PBMCs or a T cell subset sorted from them (not recorded which). These receptors all stem from an adult woman who had mild COVID-19 (a few samples of this study predate the infection). Cell type and time point are not known. Each CDR3 is given with its conserved first and last residue. The D gene is left open where the match is weak. Part of the rows lack a size; the others show once, few, many or a class for expanded clones.

J gene | clone size | D gene | V gene | CDR3 protein | CDR3 DNA
TRBJ2-5 | . | TRBD2 | TRBV12-3/TRBV12-4 | CASSSSGSRGETQYF | TGTGCCAGCAGTTCAAGCGGGAGTAGGGGAGAGACCCAGTACTTC
TRBJ2-7 | many | TRBD1 | TRBV5-1 | CASSPGTGDYEQYF | TGCGCCAGCAGCCCAGGGACAGGGGACTACGAGCAGTACTTC
TRBJ1-1 | few | TRBD1 | TRBV28 | CASSLGQGARRAEAFF | TGTGCCAGCAGTTTGGGGCAGGGGGCTAGGAGGGCTGAAGCTTTCTTT
TRBJ1-5 | . | . | TRBV5-5 | CASSSGQSNQPQHF | TGTGCCAGCAGCTCCGGACAGAGCAATCAGCCCCAGCATTTT
TRBJ1-2 | many | . | TRBV12-3/TRBV12-4 | CASSETASYGYTF | TGTGCCAGCAGTGAGACAGCCTCCTATGGCTACACCTTC
TRBJ2-1 | few | . | TRBV7-9 | CASSPTGGSSYNEQFF | TGTGCCAGCAGCCCCACTGGGGGGAGCTCCTACAATGAGCAGTTCTTC
TRBJ2-3 | . | . | TRBV15 | CATSWLEDTQYF | TGTGCCACCAGCTGGCTGGAGGATACGCAGTATTTT
TRBJ2-7 | . | TRBD2 | TRBV3-1 | CASSKGLAGDEQYF | TGTGCCAGCAGCAAAGGACTAGCGGGGGACGAGCAGTACTTC
TRBJ1-2 | . | . | TRBV7-2 | CASSLVPASYGYTF | TGTGCCAGCAGCTTAGTGCCTGCGAGCTATGGCTACACCTTC
TRBJ2-6 | few | TRBD1 | TRBV4-2 | CASSQSTGVSGANVLTF | TGTGCCAGCAGCCAATCAACAGGGGTCTCTGGGGCCAACGTCCTGACTTTC
TRBJ2-5 | many | . | TRBV10-3 | CAISGDTRETQYF | TGTGCCATCAGTGGAGATACTAGGGAGACCCAGTACTTC
TRBJ2-2 | . | . | TRBV4-2 | CASSQDRWGGNTGELFF | TGTGCCAGCAGCCAAGATCGGTGGGGCGGTAACACCGGGGAGCTGTTTTTT
TRBJ2-3 | . | TRBD2 | TRBV29-1 | CSVLAGGSGDTQYF | TGCAGCGTTCTAGCGGGAGGGTCTGGAGATACGCAGTATTTT
TRBJ2-3 | . | . | TRBV7-3 | CASSSGSDTQYF | TGTGCCAGCAGCTCGGGATCCGATACGCAGTATTTT
TRBJ2-2 | . | . | TRBV12-3/TRBV12-4 | CASSPATWNTGELFF | TGTGCCAGCAGTCCCGCGACTTGGAACACCGGGGAGCTGTTTTTT